This T cell receptor beta chain was recovered during a study of cytomegalovirus exposure and HLA in healthy donors. The study's findings and limits: Accounts indicate the classifier identified cytomegalovirus status with strong specificity and sensitivity. After further analysis at a later stage, 16,951 TCR beta sequences were associated with HLA alleles at 0.05 false discovery rate.

Germline lookup yields CDR1 SGHTA and CDR2 FQGTGA. V dropped 5 bases and J dropped 3; count of bases not matched to a gene: 8. CDR3 length: 15 amino acids. PCR amplification relied on 60 Vbeta primers (plus 13 Jbeta primers). TCRdb's table, derived via immunoSEQ multiplex PCR, lists solely in-frame clones and lacks some. The sample yields roughly 180,000 clones, about 82% seen once. This clone was observed a few times. Its antigen is unidentified. The chain recombines TRBV7-3 with TRBJ2-7; TRBD1 matches at 9 bases. Sequencing used PBMCs. The receptor was isolated from a woman between 18 and 30 years old in good health and CMV-seronegative. The CDR3 sequence: CASSPTGQGFYEQYF. As DNA, the CDR3 is TGTGCCAGCAGCCCAACGGGACAGGGCTTCTACGAGCAGTACTTC.